The 9 T cell receptor beta chains presented below share a single source sample, sequenced in a study of blood T cell repertoires in COVID-19. The repertoire was sequenced with immunoSEQ multiplex PCR; TCRdb's copy has only in-frame clones and lacks some. The table has fewer than 100,000 clones, over 75% seen once. The sample was peripheral blood. All receptors come from a woman older than 75 with acute or convalescent COVID-19.

With regard to this clone: One junction end does not reproduce the germline sequence, and a read error may be involved. V usage is TRBV5-1 and J usage is TRBJ2-7; D not certain. The germline V gene encodes CDR1 SGHRS and CDR2 YFSETQ. There are 13 residues in the CDR3. In DNA, the CDR3 is TGCGCCAGCGGCTTCCAGTCCACGGGCGAGCAGTACTTC. Translation: CASGFQSTGEQYF.

This rearrangement joins TRBV4-1 to TRBJ2-7, with 9 bases aligning to TRBD2. With V trimmed by 0 bases and J by 2 bases, 5 bases remained unmatched. Germline-derived CDR1 and CDR2 are MGHRA and YSYEKL. The CDR3 consists of 16 residues. This chain's CDR3 is CASSQDVVAGAYEQYF. DNA for the CDR3: TGCGCCAGCAGCCAAGATGTGGTAGCGGGGGCCTACGAGCAGTACTTC.

The chain employs TRBV19 and TRBJ1-1; D is unclear. V lost 5 bases and J 11 bases, leaving 12 bases between the germline ends. The CDR3 has 11 amino acids. In germline, CDR1 is LNHDA, CDR2 SQIVND (reference sequence). CDR3 coding DNA: TGTGCCAGTAGTCGGTGGAGGGAGGCTTTCTTT. Translated: CASSRWREAFF.

This rearrangement joins TRBV11-3 to TRBJ2-5, with D maybe TRBD2 (6 bases). This CDR3 has 18 amino acids. Trimming took off 0 bases at V and 1 base at J, with 18 bases between the two ends. Germline CDR1 and CDR2: SGHNT and YENEEA. In DNA, the CDR3 is TGTGCCAGCAGCTTAGATAGAGGAGAGAGGAGGGGCCAAGAGACCCAGTACTTC. Translated, it gives CASSLDRGERRGQETQYF.

The V and J genes are TRBV10-1 and TRBJ2-1; a weak D match, TRBD2 (6 bases). Deletions cut 2 bases from V and 6 bases from J, with 14 bases between. CDR1 is WNHNN, CDR2 SYGVQD, per germline (reference sequence). The CDR3 extends over 15 amino acids. The CDR3 DNA reads as TGCGCCAGCAGTGAGGACTCTCACGGGGGCAATGAGCAGTTCTTC. It is translated as CASSEDSHGGNEQFF.

V usage is TRBV12-3 or TRBV12-4 and J usage is TRBJ2-4, with D perhaps matching TRBD2 (5 bases). CDR3 length equals 13 residues. V lost 2 bases and J lost 7, with 9 bases in between. CDR3 nucleotides: TGTGCCAGCAGTTTACTGAGGGTCAACATTCAGTACTTC. Encoded protein: CASSLLRVNIQYF.

The V and J genes are TRBV5-1 and TRBJ2-3, with D possibly TRBD2 on 5 matching bases. The CDR3 runs 13 residues. The germline V gene encodes CDR1 SGHRS and CDR2 YFSETQ. V lost 0 bases and J 7 bases, leaving 9 bases between the germline ends. CDR3 nucleotides: TGCGCCAGCAGCTTGGCTGGGGAGAATACGCAGTATTTT. Translation gives CASSLAGENTQYF.

The chain links TRBV19 to TRBJ2-3; D uncertain. Germline V CDR1 and CDR2: LNHDA, SQIVND (reference sequence). Between the trimmed V and J ends, which lost 6 bases and 5 bases, there was a span of 3 bases. The CDR3 consists of 10 residues. The DNA of the CDR3 is TGTGCCAGTAGCGGAGATACGCAGTATTTT. Translated: CASSGDTQYF.

Written as DNA, the CDR3 is TGCGCCAGCAGCCAAGTTTTCACCGGTGAAAAACTGTTTTTT. Its translation is CASSQVFTGEKLFF. V and J are TRBV4-1 and TRBJ1-4; D remains ambiguous. Trimming cost V 1 base and J 7 bases, with 10 bases left between them. The germline V gene encodes CDR1 MGHRA and CDR2 YSYEKL. The CDR3 contains 14 residues.